Below, 32 T cell receptor beta chains from the same sample are listed, as sequenced in a study of T cell responses to AZD1222 COVID-19 vaccine (dated by TCRdb to the early 2020s). In light of the paper, this sample's time point label describes: baseline before first vaccination. The library was produced with the immunoSEQ multiplex PCR assay. The table comes from immuneACCESS by way of TCRdb, which keeps in-frame sequences with V and J called. Part of the clones is missing from these tables; in studies checked, under half for an unresolved V gene and the rest for unknown reasons. Recorded for this sample are around 150,000 clones; about nine tenths of them occurred a single time. The top ten constitute around 5.1% of the sample. The sample was peripheral blood, taken on day 0 of AZD1222 vaccination. These receptors were obtained from an adult in good health.

This chain links TRBV2 with TRBJ2-7; a possible D gene is TRBD1 (5 bases). This CDR3 contains 12 residues. Germline CDR1 reads SNHLY; CDR2 reads FYNNEI. V dropped 6 bases and J dropped 5 bases, with 11 bases sitting between them. CDR3 DNA: TGTGCCAGCAGAGGGGATTGGGACGAGCAGTACTTC. It codes for CASRGDWDEQYF. The full variable domain, completed using reference TRBV2 and TRBJ2-7, is EPEVTQTPSHQVTQMGQEVILRCVPISNHLYFYWYRQILGQKVEFLVSFYNNEISEKSEIFDDQFSVERPDGSNFTLKIRSTKLEDSAMYFCASRGDWDEQYFGPGTRLTVT.

The CDR3 bases are TGCAGCGCACGGGACAGTAACACCGGGGAGCTGTTTTTT. Its protein is CSARDSNTGELFF. The chain is built from TRBV29-1 and TRBJ2-2; 7 bases match TRBD1. CDR1 is SQVTM and CDR2 is ANQGSEA in the germline V gene. The CDR3 has 13 amino acids. The J segment lost 2 bases and the V segment lost 7 bases, leaving 4 bases of the junction unmatched.

V and J are TRBV19 and TRBJ2-3, with 7 nucleotides matching TRBD2. Trimming removed 3 bases from V and 4 bases from J; junction bases left unmatched: 1. This CDR3 comprises 13 residues. Per the germline V gene, CDR1 is LNHDA and CDR2 is SQIVND (reference sequence). CDR3 bases: TGTGCCAGTAGTATGGCGGGGGCAGATACGCAGTATTTT. Protein sequence: CASSMAGADTQYF.

The chain uses TRBV6-5 and TRBJ1-2; TRBD1 is a possible D gene (6 bases). The CDR3 has 12 amino acids. In germline, CDR1 is MNHEY, CDR2 SVGAGI. V was pared by 6 bases and J by 6 bases, with 11 bases between. The CDR3 reads CASRDSSDGYTF. In nucleotides, the CDR3 is TGTGCCAGCAGGGACAGTTCGGATGGCTACACCTTC.

The chain employs TRBV5-5 and TRBJ2-7, with 7 bases that match TRBD1. Germline V gives CDR1 SGHKS, CDR2 YYEKEE (reference sequence). This CDR3 has 12 residues. V dropped 4 bases and J dropped 7; count of bases not matched to a gene: 5. CDR3 in DNA: TGTGCCAGCAGCCGGGACAGAGGGGAGCAGTACTTC. Translation: CASSRDRGEQYF.

This rearrangement joins TRBV2 to TRBJ2-1; possible D gene TRBD1, 7 bases. This CDR3 comprises 15 residues. V was trimmed by 9 bases and J by 15 bases, leaving 30 bases between them. Germline V gene sequence: CDR1 SNHLY, CDR2 FYNNEI. CDR3 coding DNA: TGTGCCAGTACGGAGGGGCTGGCAGGGGGGTTATTTTGGTTCTTC. It translates to CASTEGLAGGLFWFF.

The chain is built from TRBV18 and TRBJ1-2, with D possibly matching TRBD1 (5 bases). This CDR3 has 14 amino acids. Trimming took 3 bases from V and 5 from J, leaving 13 bases between them. The V gene's germline CDR1 is KGHSH and CDR2 LQKENI. The CDR3 reads CASSPDRRGYGYTF. The CDR3 DNA is TGTGCCAGCTCACCCGACAGACGGGGGTATGGCTACACCTTC.

The chain couples TRBV7-9 to TRBJ2-1; D remains unclear. CDR3 length equals 16 residues. CDR1 SEHNR and CDR2 FQNEAQ come from the germline V gene (reference sequence). V was cut by 3 bases and J by 3 bases, with 15 bases left in between. For the CDR3, the DNA is TGTGCCAGCAGCTTTATTGGGGTTAATTACTACAATGAGCAGTTCTTC. Amino acid sequence: CASSFIGVNYYNEQFF.

This chain links TRBV19 with TRBJ2-2; D may be TRBD1 (6 bases). The V gene's germline CDR1 is LNHDA and CDR2 SQIVND (reference sequence). The V and J ends lost 0 bases and 5 bases respectively, with 10 bases between them. This CDR3 spans 15 amino acids. The CDR3 nucleotides are TGTGCCAGTAGTATAGAAGCTAGGGGGACCGGGGAGCTGTTTTTT. Protein product: CASSIEARGTGELFF.

This clone is medium-sized (0.01 to 0.1%) in the sample. This sequence joins TRBV3-1 (or the pseudogene TRBV3-2) and TRBJ2-1; D remains unclear. The CDR3 runs 14 residues. Trimming removed 3 bases at V and 0 bases at J, with 6 bases between. CDR1 and CDR2 (germline): LGHDT, YNNKEL (reference sequence). This CDR3 reads CASSQGPSYNEQFF. CDR3 nucleotide sequence: TGTGCCAGCAGCCAGGGTCCCTCCTACAATGAGCAGTTCTTC.

V usage is TRBV6-4 and J usage is TRBJ2-2; 7 bases line up with TRBD1. With V trimmed by 0 bases and J by 6 bases, 4 bases remained unmatched. This CDR3 is 15 amino acids long. Germline CDR1 reads MRHNA; CDR2 reads SNTAGT. The CDR3 spells CASSDSTGWAGELFF. The CDR3 DNA reads TGTGCCAGCAGTGACTCGACAGGGTGGGCCGGGGAGCTGTTTTTT.

V gene TRBV13 combines with J gene TRBJ2-5; 9 bases are shared with TRBD2. Losses at the gene ends were 0 bases for V and 5 bases for J; bases not matched to a gene: 7. This CDR3 comprises 16 residues. Germline V gene lookup returns CDR1 PRHDT and CDR2 FYEKMQ (reference sequence). CDR3 protein: CASSLGGSSGTETQYF. CDR3 nucleotides: TGTGCCAGCAGCTTAGGTGGGTCTAGCGGGACTGAGACCCAGTACTTC.

As for this clone: At the DNA level, this CDR3 is encoded by other sequences in the same sample as well. The V and J genes are TRBV18 and TRBJ2-1, with D maybe TRBD1 (5 bases). Germline V gives CDR1 KGHSH, CDR2 LQKENI. Trimming removed 4 bases at V and 4 bases at J, with 8 bases between. This CDR3 region has 13 residues. DNA for the CDR3: TGTGCCAGCTCACAGGGGTCATACAATGAGCAGTTCTTC. Translated, it gives CASSQGSYNEQFF.

The chain is built from TRBV6-6 and TRBJ2-5; 14 bases map to TRBD2. With V trimmed by 6 bases and J by 5 bases, 5 bases remained unmatched. This CDR3 is built from 15 residues. Germline CDR1 MNHNY, CDR2 SVGAGI (reference sequence). The CDR3 region is CASSRTSGGSETQYF. CDR3 sequence (DNA): TGTGCCAGCAGCAGGACTAGCGGGGGGTCGGAGACCCAGTACTTC.

This clone has a single count. The chain combines TRBV10-2 with TRBJ2-7; 8 bases align to TRBD2. The CDR3 has 15 amino acids. Trimming at V came to 6 bases and at J to 0 bases, leaving 7 bases not matched to a gene. CDR1 and CDR2 from the germline V gene are WSHSY and SAAADI. The CDR3 region has the DNA TGCGCCAGCAGACGTCTAGCGGGCAGCTCCTACGAGCAGTACTTC. Translating gives CASRRLAGSSYEQYF.

The chain recombines TRBV3-1 (or the pseudogene TRBV3-2) with TRBJ2-7; the D is unclear. V was pared by 0 bases and J by 1 base, with 13 bases between. The CDR3 loop spans 16 amino acids. In germline, CDR1 is LGHDT, CDR2 YNNKEL (reference sequence). The CDR3: CASSQESYLRSYEQYF. Written as DNA, the CDR3 is TGTGCCAGCAGCCAAGAGTCCTACCTTCGATCCTACGAGCAGTACTTC.

This chain joins TRBV5-1 and TRBJ1-1; D is possibly TRBD1 (6 bases). V lost 1 base to trimming and J lost 1 base, with 17 bases between them. The CDR3 totals 17 residues. In germline, CDR1 is SGHRS, CDR2 YFSETQ. CDR3 DNA sequence: TGCGCCAGCAGCTTGTCTCGGTGGCGGGGGCCGAACACTGAAGCTTTCTTT. It translates to CASSLSRWRGPNTEAFF. Full variable domain (missing parts from reference TRBV5-1 and TRBJ1-1): KAGVTQTPRYLIKTRGQQVTLSCSPISGHRSVSWYQQTPGQGLQFLFEYFSETQRNKGNFPGRFSGRQFSNSRSEMNVSTLELGDSALYLCASSLSRWRGPNTEAFFGQGTRLTVV.

The chain has TRBV19 and TRBJ1-2; TRBD1 matches 9 bases. V shed 6 bases, J shed 6 bases, and the junction held 8 bases outside the gene matches. This CDR3 is 14 amino acids long. Looked up from germline, CDR1 is LNHDA and CDR2 is SQIVND (reference sequence). The CDR3 DNA reads TGTGCCAGTAGCCGGGACAGGGAGGACCATGGCTACACCTTC. Translation gives CASSRDREDHGYTF.

The V and J genes are TRBV9 and TRBJ2-2; 9 positions match TRBD1. After removal of 5 bases from V and 7 bases from J, the junction contained 3 bases not matched to a gene. Germline V lookup: CDR1 SGDLS, CDR2 YYNGEE. CDR3 length: 13 amino acids. CDR3 nucleotides: TGTGCCAGCAGTGGGACAGGGAGCGGGGAGCTGTTTTTT. It specifies CASSGTGSGELFF. The complete variable domain, with remaining parts taken from reference TRBV9 and TRBJ2-2, reads DSGVTQTPKHLITATGQRVTLRCSPRSGDLSVYWYQQSLDQGLQFLIQYYNGEERAKGNILERFSAQQFPDLHSELNLSSLELGDSALYFCASSGTGSGELFFGEGSRLTVL.

This clone has only one observation. The chain joins TRBV7-9 to TRBJ2-1; D gene unclear. CDR1 is SEHNR and CDR2 is FQNEAQ in the germline V gene (reference sequence). Trimming took off 5 bases at V and 1 base at J, with 15 bases between the two ends. The CDR3 contains 16 residues. CDR3 coding DNA: TGTGCCAGCAGCCCCCCGATAGGGAAGTCCTACAATGAGCAGTTCTTC. It encodes CASSPPIGKSYNEQFF.

V and J are TRBV3-1 (or the pseudogene TRBV3-2) and TRBJ1-2, with 10 bases that match TRBD1. The CDR3 length is 14 residues. Germline-derived CDR1 and CDR2 are LGHDT and YNNKEL (reference sequence). Unmatched junction bases numbered 11, after V lost 7 bases and J lost 9 bases. In nucleotides, the CDR3 is TGTGCCAGCACCCCCGGGGGGACAGGGGAAAGCTACACCTTC. Residues: CASTPGGTGESYTF.

This clone was seen only once. The genes are TRBV3-1 (or the pseudogene TRBV3-2) and TRBJ1-1, with 9 bases fitting TRBD1. The V gene end was trimmed by 7 bases and the J gene end by 8 bases; junction bases not matched to a gene: 8. The CDR3 is made up of 13 amino acids. CDR1 and CDR2 from the germline V gene are LGHDT and YNNKEL (reference sequence). The CDR3 is CASKDRGSGEAFF. The CDR3 DNA follows: TGTGCCAGCAAGGACAGGGGATCCGGGGAAGCTTTCTTT.

The chain recombines TRBV6-5 with TRBJ1-1; D call uncertain. This CDR3 has 14 amino acids. Germline V gives CDR1 MNHEY, CDR2 SVGAGI. The V gene lost 5 bases and the J gene lost 5 bases, with 15 bases spanning the gap. The CDR3 protein is CASSTEPRGTEAFF. The CDR3 DNA is TGTGCCAGCAGTACCGAACCACGAGGGACTGAAGCTTTCTTT.

The chain joins TRBV6-1 to TRBJ2-7; TRBD2 agrees at 7 bases. The CDR3 consists of 16 residues. Germline V CDR1 and CDR2: MNHNS, SASEGT. Trimming took 2 bases from V and 5 from J; bases not matched to a gene: 12. The CDR3 spells CASSELGRQGDHEQYF. CDR3 DNA: TGTGCCAGCAGTGAACTCGGGAGGCAGGGTGATCACGAGCAGTACTTC.

The rearrangement uses TRBV15 and TRBJ1-3, with D unresolved. Between the trimmed V and J ends, which lost 5 bases and 4 bases, there was a span of 6 bases. Germline CDR1 reads LNHNV; CDR2 reads YYDKDF (reference sequence). The CDR3 contains 12 residues. The CDR3 nucleotides read TGTGCCACCAGCTGGCAGGGAAACACCATATATTTT. Encoded protein: CATSWQGNTIYF. The whole variable domain, remainder taken from reference TRBV15 and TRBJ1-3, is DAMVIQNPRYQVTQFGKPVTLSCSQTLNHNVMYWYQQKSSQAPKLLFHYYDKDFNNEADTPDNFQSRRPNTSFCFLDIRSPGLGDTAMYLCATSWQGNTIYFGEGSWLTVV.

The rearrangement uses TRBV20-1 and TRBJ2-7; D is ambiguous. CDR1 is DFQATT and CDR2 is SNEGSKA in the germline V gene (reference sequence). Trimming took 3 bases from V and 2 from J, leaving 14 bases between them. The CDR3 runs to 14 residues. DNA of the CDR3: TGCAGTGCTAGTGGTGTGTCAGTTGCCTACGAGCAGTACTTC. Translating gives CSASGVSVAYEQYF.

CDR3 in DNA: TGCGCCAGCAGAAAGGAAGGATATAATTCACCCCTCCACTTT. As protein: CASRKEGYNSPLHF. This chain connects TRBV10-2 to TRBJ1-6; unclear D gene. Germline loops: CDR1 WSHSY, CDR2 SAAADI. Trimming removed 6 bases at V and 4 bases at J, with 10 bases between. The CDR3 is 14 amino acids.

The gene calls are TRBV19 and TRBJ1-1; possible D gene TRBD1, 6 bases. CDR3 length: 14 residues. The germline V gene encodes CDR1 LNHDA and CDR2 SQIVND (reference sequence). Trimming pared 5 bases from V and 0 bases from J, leaving 10 bases between. The DNA of the CDR3 is TGTGCCAGTAGTGAGGGACACATGAACACTGAAGCTTTCTTT. Translating gives CASSEGHMNTEAFF.

This chain joins TRBV5-6 and TRBJ1-6; D unclear. From germline, CDR1 is SGHDT and CDR2 YYEEEE. This CDR3 spans 15 amino acids. Deletions cut 5 bases from V and 1 base from J, with 10 bases between. CDR3 DNA: TGTGCCAGCAGTCCCGGTCGGTCCTATAATTCACCCCTCCACTTT. This sequence encodes CASSPGRSYNSPLHF.

The chain joins TRBV19 to TRBJ2-1; either TRBD1 or TRBD2 may supply D (6 bases each). V was trimmed by 8 bases and J by 0 bases, leaving 20 bases between them. This CDR3 comprises 17 residues. Germline values: CDR1 LNHDA, CDR2 SQIVND (reference sequence). The CDR3 is CASLGGYSTSSYNEQFF. The CDR3, as DNA: TGTGCCAGTCTGGGGGGCTATTCCACTAGCTCCTACAATGAGCAGTTCTTC.

The rearrangement joins TRBV7-2 to TRBJ2-7, with D perhaps TRBD2 (6 bases). Germline V CDR1 and CDR2: SGHTA, FQGNSA. This CDR3 region has 13 residues. V dropped 7 bases and J dropped 1 base, with 11 bases sitting between them. The CDR3 reads CASTESGSYEQYF. As DNA, the CDR3 is TGTGCCAGCACCGAGAGCGGGTCCTACGAGCAGTACTTC.

V usage is TRBV28 and J usage is TRBJ2-2; the match to TRBD1 covers 8 bases. The CDR3 runs to 15 residues. Germline loops: CDR1 MDHEN, CDR2 SYDVKM. J lost 7 bases, V lost 8 bases, and 12 bases had no gene match. The CDR3 DNA reads TGTGCCAGCCGGGGGCAGGGGGCGACTGACGGGGAGCTGTTTTTT. As protein: CASRGQGATDGELFF.